Below, 17 T cell receptor beta chains from the same sample are listed, as sequenced in a study of PD-L1 blockade in urothelial cancer. The data were produced by immunoSEQ multiplex PCR, yet TCRdb's version contains in-frame clones alone and is incomplete. The sample carries some 30,000 clones, around nine tenths recorded once. Material: PBMCs, obtained around atezolizumab (anti-PD-L1) treatment. The receptor set was obtained from a man aged 50 to 59 with urothelial cancer.

This clone was recorded once. The gene calls are TRBV4-2 and TRBJ1-1; D perhaps matches TRBD1 (5 bases). The V gene's germline CDR1 is LGHNA and CDR2 YNFKEQ. This CDR3 comprises 14 residues. V lost 0 bases and J lost 6, with 11 bases in between. Here the CDR3 reads CASSQEGGRAEAFF. DNA for the CDR3: TGTGCCAGCAGCCAAGAGGGGGGTAGGGCTGAAGCTTTCTTT.

The sample holds one count of this clone. The rearrangement joins TRBV6-5 to TRBJ2-5, with D possibly matching TRBD1 (6 bases). Trimming removed 8 bases at V and 4 bases at J, with 14 bases between. Per the germline V gene, CDR1 is MNHEY and CDR2 is SVGAGI. The CDR3 is 13 residues long. The CDR3 is CASGILQGETQYF. In nucleotides, the CDR3 is TGTGCCAGCGGAATATTACAGGGAGAGACCCAGTACTTC.

This chain joins TRBV29-1 and TRBJ2-7; tentative D call: TRBD1 (6 bases). The CDR3 sequence is 12 residues long. Germline loops: CDR1 SQVTM, CDR2 ANQGSEA. The V gene lost 7 bases and the J gene lost 5 bases, with 15 bases spanning the gap. As DNA, the CDR3 is TGCAGCGGGACCACAGGGTCGCACGAGCAGTACTTC. It codes for CSGTTGSHEQYF.

V is TRBV19 and J is TRBJ1-2, with 9 bases identical to TRBD1. Unmatched junction bases numbered 20, after V lost 7 bases and J lost 8 bases. Per the germline V gene, CDR1 is LNHDA and CDR2 is SQIVND (reference sequence). This CDR3 has 17 amino acids. CDR3 bases: TGTGCCAGTATATCCGCCGGGACAGGGTTATTTTCTGGCGGCTACACCTTC. Translating gives CASISAGTGLFSGGYTF.

The CDR3, as DNA: TGCGCCAGCAGTGAGGAGGTTAGCGGACTAGGGCTCCCGGATACGCAGTATTTT. Residues: CASSEEVSGLGLPDTQYF. V and J are TRBV10-1 and TRBJ2-3, with TRBD2 identical over 7 bases. This CDR3 region has 18 residues. V shed 2 bases and J 6 bases; nucleotides not matched to a gene: 17. CDR1 is WNHNN and CDR2 is SYGVQD in the germline V gene (reference sequence).

The V call is TRBV6-6, the J call TRBJ1-4, with no clear D. V dropped 0 bases and J dropped 7 bases, with 12 bases sitting between them. There are 15 residues in the CDR3. Germline values: CDR1 MNHNY, CDR2 SVGAGI (reference sequence). The CDR3 here is CASSYSPKPGEKLFF. The CDR3 DNA is TGTGCCAGCAGTTACTCCCCTAAGCCGGGTGAAAAACTGTTTTTT.

This sequence joins TRBV28 and TRBJ2-7; 7 nucleotides match TRBD1. Germline V gives CDR1 MDHEN, CDR2 SYDVKM. The V segment lost 7 bases and the J segment 4 bases; nucleotides outside the gene matches: 7. This CDR3 comprises 13 residues. The CDR3 nucleotides are TGTGCCAGCACGACAGGGAAAGGGTACGAGCAGTACTTC. Translation: CASTTGKGYEQYF.

The gene calls are TRBV12-5 and TRBJ2-3; 13 bases are a match to TRBD2. The CDR3 contains 15 residues. In germline, CDR1 is LGHNT, CDR2 FRNRAP. J lost 4 bases, V lost 6 bases, and 4 bases had no gene match. The CDR3 bases are TGTGCTAGTGGGGGGACTAGCGGGGAGCCAGATACGCAGTATTTT. Encoded protein: CASGGTSGEPDTQYF.

In the case of this clone: Sequence at one end of the junction differs from germline and may be a read error. This chain uses TRBV15 with TRBJ2-5, with 7 bases fitting TRBD2. Per the germline V gene, CDR1 is LNHNV and CDR2 is YYDKDF (reference sequence). The CDR3 totals 17 residues. DNA for the CDR3: TGTGCCACCAGCAGAGATAAAGGCCGGGACTACCAAGAGGCCCAGTACTTC. Translating gives CATSRDKGRDYQEAQYF.

This rearrangement joins TRBV29-1 to TRBJ2-3; D is undetermined. This CDR3 has 11 residues. Germline V CDR1 and CDR2: SQVTM, ANQGSEA. V lost 1 base and J 5 bases, leaving 4 bases between the germline ends. CDR3 nucleotide sequence: TGCAGCGTTGAAGCGGGAGATACGCAGTATTTT. This translates into CSVEAGDTQYF.

The genes are TRBV7-2 and TRBJ2-7; D perhaps matches TRBD2 (6 bases). The CDR3 is 14 amino acids. Germline lookup yields CDR1 SGHTA and CDR2 FQGNSA. V was shortened by 3 bases and J by 2 bases, with 11 bases between the two germline ends. The CDR3 DNA is TGTGCCAGCAGCTTCACCTCGGGGGCCTACGAGCAGTACTTC. Its protein product is CASSFTSGAYEQYF.

The count of this clone is one. The V and J genes are TRBV29-1 and TRBJ2-5, with 7 bases fitting TRBD2. CDR1 is SQVTM, CDR2 ANQGSEA, per germline. Trimming at V came to 7 bases and at J to 4 bases, leaving 6 bases not matched to a gene. The CDR3 runs to 12 residues. CDR3: CSGQLARETQYF. CDR3 sequence (DNA): TGCAGCGGCCAACTAGCGAGAGAGACCCAGTACTTC.

The gene calls are TRBV6-5 and TRBJ1-6, with 7 bases aligning to TRBD1. This CDR3 has 13 residues. The junction had 7 bases not matched to a gene; V was cut back by 8 bases and J by 9 bases. In germline, CDR1 is MNHEY, CDR2 SVGAGI. The DNA for the CDR3 is TGTGCCAGCCAGGGGGTGAGTGGTTCACCCCTCCACTTT. Its translation: CASQGVSGSPLHF.

CDR3 residues: CASSSWTGRTGELFF. CDR3 sequence (DNA): TGTGCCAGCAGTTCTTGGACAGGGCGGACCGGGGAGCTGTTTTTT. This chain links TRBV28 with TRBJ2-2; 8 bases align to TRBD1. CDR1 and CDR2 (germline): MDHEN, SYDVKM. This CDR3 is built from 15 residues. V was pared by 4 bases and J by 5 bases, with 6 bases of the junction left unmatched.

The J gene is TRBJ1-1, the V gene TRBV5-1; 11 bases match TRBD1. The CDR3 spans 15 residues. V shed 3 bases and J 3 bases; nucleotides not matched to a gene: 4. Germline V gives CDR1 SGHRS, CDR2 YFSETQ. The DNA for the CDR3 is TGCGCCAGCAGCTGGACAGGGGGCTTGGACACTGAAGCTTTCTTT. Encoded protein: CASSWTGGLDTEAFF.

The genes are TRBV6-1 and TRBJ2-7; TRBD2 agrees at 7 bases. Germline assignment: CDR1 MNHNS and CDR2 SASEGT. Losses at the gene ends were 2 bases for V and 3 bases for J; bases not matched to a gene: 4. CDR3 length equals 14 residues. This chain's CDR3 is CASSEFGGIYEQYF. The CDR3 DNA reads as TGTGCCAGCAGTGAATTCGGGGGGATCTACGAGCAGTACTTC.

CDR3 residues: CASAGDRGLQAGNTIYF. The CDR3 nucleotides read TGTGCCAGCGCGGGGGACAGGGGGCTTCAGGCTGGAAACACCATATATTTT. The chain has TRBV18 and TRBJ1-3; TRBD1 matches at 12 bases. From germline, CDR1 is KGHSH and CDR2 LQKENI. V was clipped by 8 bases and J by 2 bases; unmatched bases: 10. The CDR3 is 17 residues long.